The 12 T cell receptor beta chains below all came from one sample that was sequenced in a study of post-analysis software for immune sequencing data. Their antigens remain unidentified. Whole-study results and caveats: Patients used about 5 TRBV segments, including TRBV5-6, TRBV5-1 and TRBV20-1, more often than controls.

TCR beta cDNA libraries had unique molecular identifiers. MiXCR, run by TCRdb on the PCR reads, gives a single entry per CDR3 protein. Here the sample spans around 400,000 distinct CDR3 sequences, roughly 38% being singletons. The specimen sequenced was blood. The receptors come from a girl aged 2-15 years with multiple sclerosis.

This clonotype was detected a few times. The chain is built from TRBV12-3 or TRBV12-4 and TRBJ2-7; D is unclear. This CDR3 has 14 residues. With 9 bases removed from V and 0 bases from J, the gap between germline ends came to 15 bases. The CDR3 loop is CASGPILGSYEQYF. DNA for the CDR3: TGTGCCAGTGGGCCGATCTTGGGCTCCTACGAGCAGTACTTC.

A few counts support this clonotype. Sequence at one end of the junction differs from germline and may be a read error. The chain couples TRBV6-4 to TRBJ1-6; D is perhaps TRBD1 (5 bases). CDR1 is MRHNA, CDR2 SNTAGT, per germline. The CDR3 is 13 residues long. In DNA form, the CDR3 reads TGTGCCAGCAGTGAGGGGGTAGGATCACCCCCCCACTTT. It translates to CASSEGVGSPPHF.

This clonotype has more than one count but fewer than ten. The chain has TRBV12-3 or TRBV12-4 and TRBJ2-3; 12 bases fit TRBD2. The CDR3 totals 15 residues. V lost 8 bases, J lost 2 bases, and 5 bases stayed unmatched. This CDR3 is CASGLAGIFTDTQYF. The CDR3 DNA reads as TGTGCCAGCGGACTAGCGGGAATATTCACAGATACGCAGTATTTT.

V is TRBV5-1 and J is TRBJ1-2; D is unresolved. The CDR3 is 12 amino acids. Germline-derived CDR1 and CDR2 are SGHRS and YFSETQ. V was cut by 4 bases and J by 8 bases, with 12 bases left in between. The CDR3 DNA reads TGCGCCAGCAGCACGACGATGGAGGGCTACACCTTC. Its translation is CASSTTMEGYTF. Using reference TRBV5-1 and TRBJ1-2 for the parts outside the CDR3, the full variable domain is KAGVTQTPRYLIKTRGQQVTLSCSPISGHRSVSWYQQTPGQGLQFLFEYFSETQRNKGNFPGRFSGRQFSNSRSEMNVSTLELGDSALYLCASSTTMEGYTFGSGTRLTVV.

The chain recombines TRBV12-3 or TRBV12-4 with TRBJ1-6, with 7 bases that match TRBD1. V trimming: 6 bases; J trimming: 10 bases; junction bases outside the gene matches: 12. This CDR3 has 15 amino acids. CDR3 nucleotides: TGTGCCAGCAGCCTCGGGACAGCCTCCCGGTCACCCCTCCACTTT. It yields the protein CASSLGTASRSPLHF.

CDR3 nucleotides: TGCAGTGCTATTACGGGACCGTACAATGAGCAGTTCTTC. Translated, it gives CSAITGPYNEQFF. The chain couples TRBV20-1 to TRBJ2-1; D is perhaps TRBD1 or TRBD2 (5 bases each). Germline V gene lookup returns CDR1 DFQATT and CDR2 SNEGSKA (reference sequence). The CDR3 runs 13 residues. Trimming pared 4 bases from V and 4 bases from J, leaving 11 bases between.

This chain uses TRBV13 with TRBJ1-2; TRBD1 aligns across 7 bases. J was trimmed by 5 bases and V by 3 bases; bases with no gene match: 3. The CDR3 sequence is 13 residues long. The germline V gene encodes CDR1 PRHDT and CDR2 FYEKMQ (reference sequence). DNA of the CDR3: TGTGCCAGCAGCTTGGGACAGCAATATGGCTACACCTTC. It encodes CASSLGQQYGYTF.

This clonotype was seen only a few times. The gene calls are TRBV9 and TRBJ2-1, with a tentative D call TRBD2 (5 bases). Germline V lookup: CDR1 SGDLS, CDR2 YYNGEE. CDR3 length: 15 residues. V lost 2 bases to trimming and J lost 8 bases, with 17 bases between them. The CDR3 loop reads CASSVSPGVGDEQFF. CDR3 coding DNA: TGTGCCAGCAGCGTTTCCCCCGGGGTCGGGGATGAGCAGTTCTTC.

For this clonotype: A much larger clone lies a single base off, so this may be a read error. The CDR3, as DNA: TGTGCCAGCAGCCCCCTCGTTTTCGTTGCTGAGCAGTACTTC. Translating it yields CASSPLVFVAEQYF. The genes are TRBV7-2 and TRBJ2-7; unclear D gene. Between the trimmed V and J ends, which lost 5 bases and 7 bases, there was a span of 18 bases. Germline CDR1 is SGHTA and CDR2 is FQGNSA. CDR3 length: 14 residues.

The chain employs TRBV20-1 and TRBJ2-1; maybe TRBD1 (6 bases). This CDR3 contains 18 residues. V lost 6 bases to trimming and J lost 3 bases, with 27 bases between them. The germline V gene has CDR1 DFQATT and CDR2 SNEGSKA (reference sequence). DNA for the CDR3: TGCAGTGCCCCGGGACAATTTAAGGCCATTCCCAACTACAATGAGCAGTTCTTC. It translates to CSAPGQFKAIPNYNEQFF.

This clonotype was counted only a few times. The chain joins TRBV29-1 to TRBJ1-2; 9 positions agree with TRBD1. Germline CDR1 reads SQVTM; CDR2 reads ANQGSEA. CDR3 length equals 15 residues. J gave up 7 bases and V 2 bases, and 11 bases lay outside the gene matches. The CDR3 DNA sequence: TGCAGCGTTGAATCCCGGGACAGGGTATTTAGTGGCTACACCTTC. It is translated as CSVESRDRVFSGYTF.

V gene TRBV29-1 combines with J gene TRBJ2-2, with 11 bases fitting TRBD2. With V trimmed by 3 bases and J by 7 bases, 7 bases remained unmatched. The CDR3 totals 15 residues. The germline V gene encodes CDR1 SQVTM and CDR2 ANQGSEA. The CDR3 loop is CSVELAGGRIGELFF. As DNA, the CDR3 is TGCAGCGTTGAGCTAGCGGGAGGCCGTATCGGGGAGCTGTTTTTT.